These T cell receptor beta chains were read from a single sample in a study of blood T cell repertoires in COVID-19. The assay was immunoSEQ multiplex PCR, and TCRdb's table has in-frame clones only and misses some. The sample holds approximately 320,000 clones, roughly 90% seen once. The specimen was PBMCs or T cells enriched from blood (not recorded which). Source of these receptors: a man in his fifties or sixties who had recovered from COVID-19. The CDR3 runs from the conserved cysteine through the conserved F or W. The D gene is left open where the match is weak. Not every row has a clone size; where given, it reads once, few, many or a size class.

>TRBV3-1/TRBV3-2|14|NA|NA|TRBJ2-7
CASSRGPSSYEQYF
TGTGCCAGCAGCCGCGGGCCGAGCTCCTACGAGCAGTACTTC
>TRBV4-2|17|NA|TRBD2|TRBJ2-5
CASSQTSGRGIGETQYF
TGTGCCAGCAGCCAGACTAGCGGGAGGGGGATAGGGGAGACCCAGTACTTC
>TRBV24-1|16|NA|NA|TRBJ2-1
CATSLSSHSSYNEQFF
TGTGCCACCAGTCTGAGTTCTCACAGCTCCTACAATGAGCAGTTCTTC
>TRBV27|13|once|TRBD1|TRBJ2-1
CASSYNRGEEQFF
TGTGCCAGCAGTTACAACAGGGGAGAGGAGCAGTTCTTC
>TRBV13|17|NA|TRBD2|TRBJ2-3
CASSLSGTSIPTDTQYF
TGTGCCAGCAGCTTATCGGGGACTAGCATCCCCACAGATACGCAGTATTTT
>TRBV5-1|16|NA|TRBD1|TRBJ2-1
CASSLGPGQSYNEQFF
TGCGCCAGCAGCTTGGGCCCGGGACAGAGTTACAATGAGCAGTTCTTC
>TRBV19|14|once|NA|TRBJ2-2
CASSGRENTGELFF
TGTGCCAGTAGTGGCAGGGAAAACACCGGGGAGCTGTTTTTT
>TRBV2|16|NA|TRBD2|TRBJ2-1
CARNLAAGTAYNEQFF
TGTGCCAGAAACCTAGCAGCGGGGACCGCCTACAATGAGCAGTTCTTC
>TRBV11-2|17|NA|TRBD2|TRBJ2-1
CASSDDSAGVSYNEQFF
TGTGCCAGCAGTGACGACTCTGCGGGGGTCTCCTACAATGAGCAGTTCTTC
>TRBV19|13|NA|NA|TRBJ1-2
CASRLDSEDGYTF
TGTGCCAGTAGGCTAGACAGCGAAGATGGCTACACCTTC
>TRBV27|18|NA|TRBD1|TRBJ2-2
CASSLSFWTGRNTGELFF
TGTGCCAGCAGTTTATCGTTCTGGACAGGGAGGAACACCGGGGAGCTGTTTTTT
>TRBV2|13|once|NA|TRBJ1-1
CASRRDQNTEAFF
TGTGCCAGCAGGAGGGATCAGAACACTGAAGCTTTCTTT
>TRBV6-5|14|NA|TRBD2|TRBJ2-3
CASKEGLATDTQYF
TGTGCCAGCAAAGAGGGACTAGCCACAGATACGCAGTATTTT
>TRBV29-1|13|NA|TRBD2|TRBJ2-1
CSGWLAGDSEQFF
TGCAGCGGGTGGCTAGCGGGAGACAGTGAGCAGTTCTTC
>TRBV30|14|NA|TRBD2|TRBJ2-1
CAFEAGFSYNEQFF
TGTGCCTTCGAAGCGGGATTCTCCTACAATGAGCAGTTCTTC
>TRBV12-3/TRBV12-4|13|NA|TRBD1|TRBJ1-2
CATRDRGRYGYTF
TGTGCCACCCGGGACAGGGGGAGGTATGGCTACACCTTC
>TRBV20-1|15|NA|TRBD2|TRBJ2-3
CSASERELGTDTQYF
TGCAGTGCTAGTGAGCGGGAGCTGGGGACAGATACGCAGTATTTT
>TRBV7-9|15|NA|NA|TRBJ2-7
CASSYPQTTEAEQYF
TGTGCCAGCAGTTATCCACAAACGACAGAGGCCGAGCAGTACTTC
>TRBV3-1/TRBV3-2|15|once|NA|TRBJ1-2
CASSQADRGNYGYTF
TGTGCCAGCAGCCAGGCTGACAGAGGAAACTATGGCTACACCTTC
>TRBV11-2|16|NA|NA|TRBJ2-5
CASSFVQPGKGETQYF
TGTGCCAGCAGCTTCGTACAACCGGGAAAAGGAGAGACCCAGTACTTC
>TRBV14|17|NA|NA|TRBJ2-5
CASSPGRGDSRPETQYF
TGTGCCAGCAGCCCCGGGCGGGGTGACAGTCGCCCGGAGACCCAGTACTTC
>TRBV7-9|16|NA|NA|TRBJ1-6
CASSQNRNSYNSPLHF
TGTGCCAGCAGCCAAAACAGGAACTCCTATAATTCACCCCTCCACTTT
>TRBV10-3|13|NA|NA|TRBJ1-4
CAISWTAGGELFF
TGTGCCATCAGCTGGACAGCCGGGGGGGAACTGTTTTTT
>TRBV5-4|15|NA|TRBD2|TRBJ2-2
CASSIAGRPTGELFF
TGTGCCAGCAGCATAGCGGGTCGGCCCACCGGGGAGCTGTTTTTT
>TRBV3-1/TRBV3-2|16|once|NA|TRBJ1-1
CASSQGWARLTIEAFF
TGTGCCAGCAGCCAAGGATGGGCCAGGCTGACTATTGAAGCTTTCTTT
>TRBV5-1|15|NA|TRBD1|TRBJ1-4
CASSHPGTGNEKLFF
TGCGCCAGCAGCCATCCCGGGACAGGGAACGAAAAACTGTTTTTT
>TRBV28|12|NA|NA|TRBJ2-3
CASRGKPDTQYF
TGTGCCAGTCGCGGGAAGCCAGATACGCAGTATTTT
>TRBV2|13|NA|NA|TRBJ1-5
CASGGGLDQPQHF
TGTGCCAGCGGCGGGGGTTTGGATCAGCCCCAGCATTTT
>TRBV5-1|13|NA|NA|TRBJ1-4
CASSREVNEKLFF
TGCGCCAGCAGTCGGGAGGTTAATGAAAAACTGTTTTTT
>TRBV5-4|12|NA|NA|TRBJ1-6
CASSTGYSPLHF
TGTGCCAGCAGTACCGGGTATTCACCCCTCCACTTT
>TRBV28|15|NA|TRBD1|TRBJ1-5
CASSFTGTDNQPQHF
TGTGCCAGCAGTTTCACGGGGACAGATAATCAGCCCCAGCATTTT
>TRBV4-1|16|NA|NA|TRBJ1-1
CASSQVVGRGNTEAFF
TGCGCCAGCAGCCAAGTTGTGGGGAGGGGGAACACTGAAGCTTTCTTT
>TRBV19|13|NA|NA|TRBJ2-5
CASNRGGVQTQYF
TGTGCCAGTAACCGCGGAGGTGTTCAGACCCAGTACTTC
>TRBV18|12|NA|NA|TRBJ2-7
CASSPQDYEQYF
TGTGCCAGCTCACCCCAGGACTACGAGCAGTACTTC
>TRBV30|13|NA|NA|TRBJ2-5
CAWSRRVQETQYF
TGTGCCTGGAGTCGGCGGGTCCAAGAGACCCAGTACTTC
>TRBV7-3|14|once|TRBD1|TRBJ1-1
CASSVKGAGTEAFF
TGTGCCAGCAGCGTCAAGGGGGCGGGCACTGAAGCTTTCTTT
>TRBV7-9|15|NA|NA|TRBJ2-7
CASSLVRGPSAEQYF
TGTGCCAGCAGCTTAGTCCGTGGCCCTAGTGCCGAGCAGTACTTC
>TRBV18|16|NA|NA|TRBJ2-7
CASSPVSLIELYEQYF
TGTGCCAGCTCACCAGTATCGTTGATAGAACTTTACGAGCAGTACTTC
>TRBV27|16|NA|TRBD1|TRBJ1-2
CASSLSSAQGPSGYTF
TGTGCCAGCAGTTTATCTTCCGCACAGGGGCCCTCTGGCTACACCTTC
>TRBV20-1|11|NA|NA|TRBJ2-7
CSASDTYEQYF
TGCAGTGCTTCCGACACCTACGAGCAGTACTTC
>TRBV2|13|once|NA|TRBJ1-5
CASRQGFNQPQHF
TGTGCCAGCAGGCAGGGTTTCAATCAGCCCCAGCATTTT
>TRBV9|14|NA|TRBD1|TRBJ1-5
CASSVGDSGQPQHF
TGTGCCAGCAGCGTAGGGGACAGCGGCCAGCCCCAGCATTTT